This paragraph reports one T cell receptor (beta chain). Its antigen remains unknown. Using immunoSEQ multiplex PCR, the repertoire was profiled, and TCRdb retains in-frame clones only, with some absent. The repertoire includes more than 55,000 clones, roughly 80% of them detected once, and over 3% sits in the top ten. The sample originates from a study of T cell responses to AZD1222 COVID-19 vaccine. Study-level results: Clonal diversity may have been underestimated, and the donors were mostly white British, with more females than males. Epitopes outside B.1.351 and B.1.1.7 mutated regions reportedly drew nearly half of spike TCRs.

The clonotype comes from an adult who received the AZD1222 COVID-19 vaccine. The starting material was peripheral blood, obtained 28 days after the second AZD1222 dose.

CDR3 sequence: CASKRGQVEAFF. CDR3 sequence (DNA): TGTGCCAGCAAGAGGGGACAGGTTGAAGCTTTCTTT. The chain is built from TRBV6-5 and TRBJ1-1, with TRBD1 identical over 8 bases. This CDR3 has 12 residues. The V gene's germline CDR1 is MNHEY and CDR2 SVGAGI. J was trimmed by 7 bases and V by 7 bases; bases with no gene match: 5.